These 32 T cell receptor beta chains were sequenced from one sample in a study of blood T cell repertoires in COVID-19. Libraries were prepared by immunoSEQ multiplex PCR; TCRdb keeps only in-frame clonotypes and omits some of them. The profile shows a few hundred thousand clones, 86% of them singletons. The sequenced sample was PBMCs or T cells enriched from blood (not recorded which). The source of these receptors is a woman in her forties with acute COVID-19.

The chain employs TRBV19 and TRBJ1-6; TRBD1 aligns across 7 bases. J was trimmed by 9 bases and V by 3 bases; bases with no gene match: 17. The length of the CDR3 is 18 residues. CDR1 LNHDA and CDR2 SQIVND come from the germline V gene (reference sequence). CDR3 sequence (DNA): TGTGCCAGTAGTATTCAGGGGGGACAGTTCGATTGGATTTCACCCCTCCACTTT. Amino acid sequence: CASSIQGGQFDWISPLHF.

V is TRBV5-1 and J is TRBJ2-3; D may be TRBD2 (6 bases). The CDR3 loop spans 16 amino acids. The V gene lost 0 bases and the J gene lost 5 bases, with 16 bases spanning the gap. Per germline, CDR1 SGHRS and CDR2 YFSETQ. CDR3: CASSLDSLSGLDTQYF. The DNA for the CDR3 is TGCGCCAGCAGCTTGGATAGCCTCTCGGGACTAGATACGCAGTATTTT.

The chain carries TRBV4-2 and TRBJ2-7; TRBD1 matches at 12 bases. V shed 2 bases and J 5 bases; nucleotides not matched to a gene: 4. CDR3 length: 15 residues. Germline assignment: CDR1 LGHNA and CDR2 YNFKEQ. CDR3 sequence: CASSQPGTGGNEQYF. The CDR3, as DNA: TGTGCCAGCAGCCAACCCGGGACAGGGGGCAACGAGCAGTACTTC.

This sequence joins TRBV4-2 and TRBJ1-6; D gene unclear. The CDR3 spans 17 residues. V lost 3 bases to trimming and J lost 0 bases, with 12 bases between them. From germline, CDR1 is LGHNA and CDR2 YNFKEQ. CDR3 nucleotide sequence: TGTGCCAGCAGCCACCCCGGCGCAGGCTCCTATAATTCACCCCTCCACTTT. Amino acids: CASSHPGAGSYNSPLHF.

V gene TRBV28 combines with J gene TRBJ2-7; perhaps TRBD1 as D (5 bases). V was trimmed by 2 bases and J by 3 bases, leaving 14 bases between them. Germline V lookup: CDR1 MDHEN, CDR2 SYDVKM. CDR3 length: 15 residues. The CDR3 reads CASSLAQGYIYEQYF. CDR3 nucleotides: TGTGCCAGCAGTTTAGCGCAGGGTTACATCTACGAGCAGTACTTC.

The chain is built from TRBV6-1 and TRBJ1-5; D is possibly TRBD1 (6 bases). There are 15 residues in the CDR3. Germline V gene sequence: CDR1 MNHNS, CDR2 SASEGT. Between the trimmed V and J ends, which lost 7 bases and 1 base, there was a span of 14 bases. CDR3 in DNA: TGTGCCAGCACAACACAGGGTTGGAGCAATCAGCCCCAGCATTTT. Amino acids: CASTTQGWSNQPQHF.

In DNA, the CDR3 is TGTGCCAGTAAACAGGCTAGCAATCAGCCCCAGCATTTT. Protein product: CASKQASNQPQHF. The chain joins TRBV6-6 to TRBJ1-5; D perhaps matches TRBD1 (5 bases). This CDR3 comprises 13 residues. Germline V lookup: CDR1 MNHNY, CDR2 SVGAGI (reference sequence). Trimming left V 9 bases short and J 0 bases short, with 9 bases between.

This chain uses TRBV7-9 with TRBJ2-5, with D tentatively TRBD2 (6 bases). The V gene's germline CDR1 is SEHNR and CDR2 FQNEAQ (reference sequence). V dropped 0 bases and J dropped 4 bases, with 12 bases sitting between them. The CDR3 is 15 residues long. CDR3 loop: CASSLAAAGGETQYF. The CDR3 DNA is TGTGCCAGCAGCTTAGCGGCAGCGGGTGGAGAGACCCAGTACTTC.

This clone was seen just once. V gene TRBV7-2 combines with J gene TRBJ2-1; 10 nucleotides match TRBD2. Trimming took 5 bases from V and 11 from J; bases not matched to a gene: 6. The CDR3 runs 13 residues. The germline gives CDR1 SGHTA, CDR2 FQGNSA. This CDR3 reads CASSPSGGDQQFF. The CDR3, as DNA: TGTGCCAGCAGCCCCAGCGGGGGGGATCAGCAGTTCTTC.

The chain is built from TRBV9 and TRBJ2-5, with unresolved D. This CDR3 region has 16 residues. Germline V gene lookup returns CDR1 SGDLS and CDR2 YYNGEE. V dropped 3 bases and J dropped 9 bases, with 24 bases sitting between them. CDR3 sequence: CASSESPHMTGEAQYF. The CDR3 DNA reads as TGTGCCAGCAGCGAGTCCCCCCATATGACGGGTGAGGCCCAGTACTTC.

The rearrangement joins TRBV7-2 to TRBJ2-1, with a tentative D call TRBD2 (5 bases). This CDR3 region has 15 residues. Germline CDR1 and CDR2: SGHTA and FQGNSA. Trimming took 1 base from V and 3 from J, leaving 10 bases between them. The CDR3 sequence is CASSLENSDYNEQFF. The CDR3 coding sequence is TGTGCCAGCAGCTTAGAAAATAGCGACTACAATGAGCAGTTCTTC. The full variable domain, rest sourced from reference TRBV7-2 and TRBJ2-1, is GAGVSQSPSNKVTEKGKDVELRCDPISGHTALYWYRQSLGQGLEFLIYFQGNSAPDKSGLPSDRFSAERTGGSVSTLTIQRTQQEDSAVYLCASSLENSDYNEQFFGPGTRLTVL.

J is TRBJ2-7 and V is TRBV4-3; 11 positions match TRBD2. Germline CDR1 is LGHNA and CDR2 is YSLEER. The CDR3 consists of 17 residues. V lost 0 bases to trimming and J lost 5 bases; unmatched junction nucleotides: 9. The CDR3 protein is CASSQDGSGRARNEQYF. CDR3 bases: TGCGCCAGCAGCCAAGATGGTAGCGGGAGGGCCCGGAACGAGCAGTACTTC.

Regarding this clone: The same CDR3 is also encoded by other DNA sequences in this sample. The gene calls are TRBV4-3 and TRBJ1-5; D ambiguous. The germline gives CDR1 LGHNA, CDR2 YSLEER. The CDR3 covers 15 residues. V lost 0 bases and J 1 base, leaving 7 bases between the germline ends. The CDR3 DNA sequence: TGCGCCAGCAGCCAAGATACGCAGAGCAATCAGCCCCAGCATTTT. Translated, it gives CASSQDTQSNQPQHF.

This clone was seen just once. The CDR3 loop is CASSEAGRVSGYTF. In nucleotides, the CDR3 is TGTGCCAGCAGTGAAGCCGGCAGGGTATCTGGCTACACCTTC. The chain employs TRBV2 and TRBJ1-2; D may be TRBD1 (5 bases). This CDR3 is built from 14 residues. The ends were cut back, 0 bases at V and 7 bases at J, with 12 bases in the middle. CDR1 SNHLY and CDR2 FYNNEI come from the germline V gene.

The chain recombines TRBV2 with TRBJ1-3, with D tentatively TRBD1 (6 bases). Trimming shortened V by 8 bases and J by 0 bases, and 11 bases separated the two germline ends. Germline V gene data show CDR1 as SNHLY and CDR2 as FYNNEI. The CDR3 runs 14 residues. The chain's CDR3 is CASGDRSSGNTIYF. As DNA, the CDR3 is TGTGCCAGCGGCGACAGGTCCTCTGGAAACACCATATATTTT.

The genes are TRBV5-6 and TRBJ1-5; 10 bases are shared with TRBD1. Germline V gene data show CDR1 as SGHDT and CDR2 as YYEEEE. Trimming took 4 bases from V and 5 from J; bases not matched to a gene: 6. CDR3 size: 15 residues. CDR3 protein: CASSAGQGVYQPQHF. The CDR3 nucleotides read TGTGCCAGCAGCGCCGGACAGGGGGTCTATCAGCCCCAGCATTTT.

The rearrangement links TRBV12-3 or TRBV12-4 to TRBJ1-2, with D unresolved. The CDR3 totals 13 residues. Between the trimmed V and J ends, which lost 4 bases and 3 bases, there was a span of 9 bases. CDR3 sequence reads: CASSSSGYYGYTF. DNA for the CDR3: TGTGCCAGCAGTTCCTCAGGCTACTATGGCTACACCTTC.

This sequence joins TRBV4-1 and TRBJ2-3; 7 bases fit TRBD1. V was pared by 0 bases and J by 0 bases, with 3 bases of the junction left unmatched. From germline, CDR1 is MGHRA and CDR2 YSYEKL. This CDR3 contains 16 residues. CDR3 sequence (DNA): TGCGCCAGCAGCCAAGAGGGACAGCCTAGCACAGATACGCAGTATTTT. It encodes CASSQEGQPSTDTQYF.

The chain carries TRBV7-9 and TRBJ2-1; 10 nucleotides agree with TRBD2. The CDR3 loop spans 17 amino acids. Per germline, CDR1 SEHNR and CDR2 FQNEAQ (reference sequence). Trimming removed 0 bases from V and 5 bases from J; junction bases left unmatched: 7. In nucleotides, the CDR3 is TGTGCCAGCAGCTTAGCCTTGGGACTAGCGCTTCACAATGAGCAGTTCTTC. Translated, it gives CASSLALGLALHNEQFF.

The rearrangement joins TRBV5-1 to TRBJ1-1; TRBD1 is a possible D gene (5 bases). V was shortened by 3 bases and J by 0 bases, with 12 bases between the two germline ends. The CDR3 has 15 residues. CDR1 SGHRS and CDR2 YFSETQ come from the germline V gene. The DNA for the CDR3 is TGCGCCAGCAGCTCGTCGACAGCAATGAACACTGAAGCTTTCTTT. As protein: CASSSSTAMNTEAFF.

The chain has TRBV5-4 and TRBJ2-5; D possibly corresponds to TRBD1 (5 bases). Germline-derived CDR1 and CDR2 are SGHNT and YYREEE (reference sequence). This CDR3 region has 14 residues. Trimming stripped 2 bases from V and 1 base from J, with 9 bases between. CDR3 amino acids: CASSFGAIQETQYF. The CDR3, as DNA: TGTGCCAGCAGCTTTGGGGCCATCCAAGAGACCCAGTACTTC.

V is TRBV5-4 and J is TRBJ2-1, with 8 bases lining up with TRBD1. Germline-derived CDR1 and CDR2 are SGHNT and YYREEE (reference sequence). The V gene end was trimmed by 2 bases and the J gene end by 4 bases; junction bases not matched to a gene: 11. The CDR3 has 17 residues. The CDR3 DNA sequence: TGTGCCAGCAGCTTAGGACAGGGAGGCGCTCAATACAATGAGCAGTTCTTC. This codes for CASSLGQGGAQYNEQFF.

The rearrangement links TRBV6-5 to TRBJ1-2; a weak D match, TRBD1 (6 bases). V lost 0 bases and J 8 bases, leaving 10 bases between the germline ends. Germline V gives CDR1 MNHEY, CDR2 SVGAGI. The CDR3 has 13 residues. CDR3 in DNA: TGTGCCAGCAGTTACTCGGGGGGGGGCGGCTACACCTTC. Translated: CASSYSGGGGYTF.

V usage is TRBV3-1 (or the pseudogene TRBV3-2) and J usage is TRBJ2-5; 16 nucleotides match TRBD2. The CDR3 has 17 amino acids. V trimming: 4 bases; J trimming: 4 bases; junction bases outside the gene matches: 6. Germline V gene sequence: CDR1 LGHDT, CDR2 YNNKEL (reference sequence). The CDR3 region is CASSPGTSGRATETQYF. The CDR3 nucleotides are TGTGCCAGCAGCCCAGGGACTAGCGGGAGGGCCACAGAGACCCAGTACTTC.

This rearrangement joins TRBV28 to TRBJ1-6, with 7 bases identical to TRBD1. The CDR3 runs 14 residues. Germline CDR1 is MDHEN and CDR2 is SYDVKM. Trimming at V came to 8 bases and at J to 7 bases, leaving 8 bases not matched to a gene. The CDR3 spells CASVKGTVNSPLHF. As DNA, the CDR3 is TGTGCCAGCGTAAAGGGGACAGTAAATTCACCCCTCCACTTT. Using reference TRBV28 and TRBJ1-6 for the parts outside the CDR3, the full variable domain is DVKVTQSSRYLVKRTGEKVFLECVQDMDHENMFWYRQDPGLGLRLIYFSYDVKMKEKGDIPEGYSVSREKKERFSLILESASTNQTSMYLCASVKGTVNSPLHFGNGTRLTVT.

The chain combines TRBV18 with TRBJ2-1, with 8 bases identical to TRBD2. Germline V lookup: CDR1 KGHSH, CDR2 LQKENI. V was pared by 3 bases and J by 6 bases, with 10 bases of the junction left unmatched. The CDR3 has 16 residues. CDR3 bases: TGTGCCAGCTCACCCTTCCTCTCCGGGGGGGGCAATGAGCAGTTCTTC. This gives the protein CASSPFLSGGGNEQFF.

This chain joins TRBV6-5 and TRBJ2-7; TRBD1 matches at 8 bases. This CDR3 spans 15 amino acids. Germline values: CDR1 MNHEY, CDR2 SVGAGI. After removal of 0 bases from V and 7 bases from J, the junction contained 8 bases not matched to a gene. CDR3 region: CASSYSQGAYREQYF. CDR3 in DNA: TGTGCCAGCAGTTACTCCCAGGGGGCTTATAGGGAGCAGTACTTC.

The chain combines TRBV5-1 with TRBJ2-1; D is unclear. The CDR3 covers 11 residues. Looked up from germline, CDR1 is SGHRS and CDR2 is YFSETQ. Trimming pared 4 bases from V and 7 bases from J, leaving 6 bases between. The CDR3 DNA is TGCGCCAGCAGCGCTGAGAATGAGCAGTTCTTC. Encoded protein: CASSAENEQFF.

The CDR3 spells CASSQDVAGGYNEQFF. In DNA, the CDR3 is TGCGCCAGCAGCCAAGATGTAGCGGGGGGCTACAATGAGCAGTTCTTC. The rearrangement joins TRBV4-3 to TRBJ2-1; 10 positions agree with TRBD2. Trimming removed 0 bases from V and 3 bases from J; junction bases left unmatched: 2. The germline gives CDR1 LGHNA, CDR2 YSLEER. The CDR3 sequence is 16 residues long.

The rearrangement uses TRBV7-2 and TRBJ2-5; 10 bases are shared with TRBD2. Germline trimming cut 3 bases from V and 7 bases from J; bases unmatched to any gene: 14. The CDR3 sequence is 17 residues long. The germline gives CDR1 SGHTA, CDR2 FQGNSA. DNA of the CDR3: TGTGCCAGCAGCTTCGTTCCGTCTAGCGGGGGTGGTGGGACCCAGTACTTC. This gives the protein CASSFVPSSGGGGTQYF. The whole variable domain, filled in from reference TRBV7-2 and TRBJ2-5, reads GAGVSQSPSNKVTEKGKDVELRCDPISGHTALYWYRQSLGQGLEFLIYFQGNSAPDKSGLPSDRFSAERTGGSVSTLTIQRTQQEDSAVYLCASSFVPSSGGGGTQYFGPGTRLLVL.

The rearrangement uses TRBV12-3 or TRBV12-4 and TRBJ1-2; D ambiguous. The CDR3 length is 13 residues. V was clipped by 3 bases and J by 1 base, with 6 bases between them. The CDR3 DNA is TGTGCCAGCAGTTTTGCAGTTAACTATGGCTACACCTTC. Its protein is CASSFAVNYGYTF.

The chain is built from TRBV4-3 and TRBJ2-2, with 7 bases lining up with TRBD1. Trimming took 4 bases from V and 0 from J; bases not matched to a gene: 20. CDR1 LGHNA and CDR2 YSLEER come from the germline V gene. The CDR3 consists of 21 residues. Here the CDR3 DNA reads TGCGCCAGCAGCCCACGCAAAGACTTTTTAAGGGACAGAACGAACACCGGGGAGCTGTTTTTT. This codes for CASSPRKDFLRDRTNTGELFF.